This TCR beta chain was captured in a study of blood T cell repertoires in COVID-19. As for the study in general: Specimens from acute and convalescent COVID-19 originated in the United States, Italy and Spain.

Those who participated ranged in age from about 18 to 89 years and resided in 24 US areas. A PCR-confirmed or clinician-diagnosed COVID-19 case had contacted exposed participants within 2 weeks of entry. Original methodology: Amplification of reference gene primers provided the estimated nucleated cell counts. Repertoires were generated with immunoSEQ multiplex PCR, while TCRdb's copy carries only in-frame clones and drops some. The V and J calls and clone size are taken from that table; D and trimming were inferred from the DNA. The sample consists of 300,000 to 350,000 clones, 90% to 95% of them appearing once. The CDR3 contains 15 residues. Looked up from germline, CDR1 is SEHNR and CDR2 is FQNEAQ (reference sequence). With 0 bases removed from V and 7 bases from J, the gap between germline ends came to 12 bases.

The J gene is TRBJ1-4, the V gene TRBV7-9; the D gene is possibly TRBD1 (6 bases). This TCR came from a woman under 40 who had been exposed to COVID-19. Sequences were obtained from PBMCs or T cells enriched from blood (not recorded which). As DNA, the CDR3 is TGTGCCAGCAGCTTAGCGTCAGGGGAGGGTGAAAAACTGTTTTTT. It is translated as CASSLASGEGEKLFF.